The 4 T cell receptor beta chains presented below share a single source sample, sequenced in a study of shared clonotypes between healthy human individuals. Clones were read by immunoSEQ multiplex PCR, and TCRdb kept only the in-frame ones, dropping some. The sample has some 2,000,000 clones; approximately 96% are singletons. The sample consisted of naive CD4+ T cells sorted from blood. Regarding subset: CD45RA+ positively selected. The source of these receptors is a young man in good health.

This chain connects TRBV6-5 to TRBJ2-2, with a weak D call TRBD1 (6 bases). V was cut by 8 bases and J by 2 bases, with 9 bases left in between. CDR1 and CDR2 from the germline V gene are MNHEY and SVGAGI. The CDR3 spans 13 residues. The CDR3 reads CASGQLNTGELFF. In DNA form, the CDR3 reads TGTGCCAGCGGACAGCTAAACACCGGGGAGCTGTTTTTT.

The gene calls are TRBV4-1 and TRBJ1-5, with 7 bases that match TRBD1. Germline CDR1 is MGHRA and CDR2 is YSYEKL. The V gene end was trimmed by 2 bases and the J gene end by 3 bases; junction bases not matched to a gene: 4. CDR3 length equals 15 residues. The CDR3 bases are TGCGCCAGCAGCCAATTCGACAGGGACAATCAGCCCCAGCATTTT. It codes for CASSQFDRDNQPQHF.

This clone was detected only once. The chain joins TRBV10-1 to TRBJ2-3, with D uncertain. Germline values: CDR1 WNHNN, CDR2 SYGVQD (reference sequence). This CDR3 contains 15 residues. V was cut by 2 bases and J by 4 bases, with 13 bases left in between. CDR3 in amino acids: CASSEESAISDTQYF. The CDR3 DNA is TGCGCCAGCAGTGAGGAGTCCGCTATTTCAGATACGCAGTATTTT.

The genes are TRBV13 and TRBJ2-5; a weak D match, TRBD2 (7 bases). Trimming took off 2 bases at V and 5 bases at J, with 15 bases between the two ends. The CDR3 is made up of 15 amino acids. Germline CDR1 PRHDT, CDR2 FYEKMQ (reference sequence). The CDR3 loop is CASSLRGGSEETQYF. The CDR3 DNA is TGTGCCAGCAGCTTAAGGGGGGGGTCGGAGGAGACCCAGTACTTC.